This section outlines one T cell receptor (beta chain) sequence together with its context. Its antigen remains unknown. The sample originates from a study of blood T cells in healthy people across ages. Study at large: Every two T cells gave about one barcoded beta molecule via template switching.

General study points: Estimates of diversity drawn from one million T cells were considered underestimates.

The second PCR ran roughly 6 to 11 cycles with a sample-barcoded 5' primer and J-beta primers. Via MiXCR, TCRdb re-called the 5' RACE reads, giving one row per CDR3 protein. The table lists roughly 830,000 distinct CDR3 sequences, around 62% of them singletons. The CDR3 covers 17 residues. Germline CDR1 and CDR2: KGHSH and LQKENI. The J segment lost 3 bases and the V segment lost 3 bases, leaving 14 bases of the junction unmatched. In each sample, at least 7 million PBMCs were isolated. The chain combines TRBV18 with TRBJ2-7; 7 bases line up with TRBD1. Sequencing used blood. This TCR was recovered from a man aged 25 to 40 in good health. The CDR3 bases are TGTGCCAGCTCACCGACCCTGGGGGACAGCCCATACTACGAGCAGTACTTC. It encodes CASSPTLGDSPYYEQYF. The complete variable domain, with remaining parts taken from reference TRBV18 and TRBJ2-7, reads NAGVMQNPRHLVRRRGQEARLRCSPMKGHSHVYWYRQLPEEGLKFMVYLQKENIIDESGMPKERFSAEFPKEGPSILRIQQVVRGDSAAYFCASSPTLGDSPYYEQYFGPGTRLTVT.